This TCR beta chain comes out of a study of PD-L1 blockade in urothelial cancer. A note on this clone: Its specificity is unknown.

Libraries were prepared by immunoSEQ multiplex PCR; TCRdb keeps only in-frame clonotypes and omits some of them. The data hold around 80,000 clones, with under 95% observed a single time. CDR1 and CDR2 (germline): SGHTS, YDEGEE. CDR3 length: 15 residues. V lost 0 bases to trimming and J lost 0 bases, with 7 bases between them. Overall study findings and caveats: At 3 weeks on treatment, tumor-associated clones expanded more with durable benefit.

Noted time point: peripheral blood 6 weeks after treatment start. Individual patients had between 1 and 8 samples, taken pretreatment and on-treatment. This sequence joins TRBV5-8 and TRBJ1-5, with D perhaps TRBD1 (5 bases). The TCR sequence derives from a woman older than 75 with urothelial cancer. Sequencing used PBMCs, obtained around atezolizumab (anti-PD-L1) treatment. The CDR3 loop reads CASSLGGSSNQPQHF. DNA of the CDR3: TGTGCCAGCAGCTTGGGGGGCAGTAGCAATCAGCCCCAGCATTTT.